The clone carrying this T cell receptor (beta chain) was seen a few times. Its antigen is not known. MiXCR, applied by TCRdb to the reads, yields one record per CDR3 protein. Altogether about 700,000 distinct CDR3 sequences are present, roughly 33% being singletons, with the ten largest covering roughly 20%. The data are from a study of T cell repertoires in cytomegalovirus infection. Study-level background: Used in the study were CMV epitopes, some recently identified and HLA-C-restricted, others well-studied and HLA-B-restricted. TCR beta signatures that were public indicated CMV infection and matching HLA type.

Study-wide results and caveats: The ex vivo response was dominated by HLA-C-restricted CMV-specific TCR beta clonotypes.

The CDR3 spans 12 residues. Trimming took 6 bases from V and 4 from J, leaving 10 bases between them. The germline V gene encodes CDR1 MNHNS and CDR2 SASEGT. This clonotype originated in a human donor in good health (CMV status not recorded). Some clones in this sample may be carry-over from other donors' samples. The sample was cultured PBMCs, taken from culture after CMV antigen stimulation. The chain carries TRBV6-1 and TRBJ2-7; possible D gene TRBD1, 5 bases. In DNA form, the CDR3 reads TGTGCCAGCAGCGAACCAGGGTACGAGCAGTACTTC. Translating it yields CASSEPGYEQYF.